Below, 22 T cell receptor beta chains from the same sample are listed, as sequenced in a study of shared clonotypes between healthy human individuals. Assay: immunoSEQ multiplex PCR; the TCRdb copy retains only in-frame clones and omits some. The sample consists of over 400,000 clones, 70% to 80% of them appearing once. Sequences were obtained from PBMCs. The receptors here all came from a middle-aged woman in good health. Some clones in this sample may be carry-over from other donors' samples.

The V gene is TRBV10-3, the J gene TRBJ1-3, with D hard to call. V dropped 4 bases and J dropped 0 bases, with 13 bases sitting between them. The CDR3 is 16 amino acids. The germline V gene encodes CDR1 ENHRY and CDR2 SYGVKD. The CDR3: CAISGRTVDSGNTIYF. CDR3 in DNA: TGTGCCATCAGTGGAAGGACGGTCGACTCTGGAAACACCATATATTTT.

This chain uses TRBV28 with TRBJ2-7; no reliable D call. The germline V gene encodes CDR1 MDHEN and CDR2 SYDVKM. The CDR3 contains 14 residues. The V and J ends lost 3 bases and 0 bases respectively, with 9 bases between them. For the CDR3, the DNA is TGTGCCAGCAGTTTTTTGGGAAACTCCTACGAGCAGTACTTC. It yields the protein CASSFLGNSYEQYF.

This chain joins TRBV5-6 and TRBJ2-7; 9 bases line up with TRBD2. J gave up 3 bases and V 4 bases, and 11 bases lay outside the gene matches. Germline lookup yields CDR1 SGHDT and CDR2 YYEEEE. CDR3 length: 16 residues. Here the CDR3 reads CASSRGLASGHYEQYF. The DNA of the CDR3 is TGTGCCAGCAGCAGGGGACTAGCCTCGGGACACTACGAGCAGTACTTC.

This clone was counted once. V and J are TRBV6-5 and TRBJ2-7; D perhaps matches TRBD2 (6 bases). CDR1 is MNHEY and CDR2 is SVGAGI in the germline V gene. There are 12 residues in the CDR3. The V gene lost 8 bases and the J gene lost 3 bases, with 11 bases spanning the gap. CDR3 amino acids: CASRGTGYEQYF. The DNA of the CDR3 is TGTGCCAGCCGGGGGACGGGCTACGAGCAGTACTTC.

This chain connects TRBV19 to TRBJ1-1, with D possibly being TRBD1 (6 bases). The germline V gene has CDR1 LNHDA and CDR2 SQIVND (reference sequence). CDR3 length: 13 residues. V dropped 6 bases and J dropped 11 bases, with 19 bases sitting between them. The CDR3 spells CASRRQGNLGAFF. CDR3 nucleotide sequence: TGTGCCAGTAGGAGGCAGGGGAACCTGGGCGCTTTCTTT.

V is TRBV6-1 and J is TRBJ1-1, with 7 bases lining up with TRBD1. With 1 base clipped from V and 0 bases from J, the junction kept 5 bases outside the gene matches. There are 16 residues in the CDR3. CDR1 MNHNS and CDR2 SASEGT come from the germline V gene. As DNA, the CDR3 is TGTGCCAGCAGTGAAGTTTGGGGACAGTTGAACACTGAAGCTTTCTTT. Its protein product is CASSEVWGQLNTEAFF.

J is TRBJ2-1 and V is TRBV5-1; 14 bases match TRBD2. The trim removed 3 bases at V and 0 bases at J, leaving 5 bases unmatched. There are 18 residues in the CDR3. Germline V CDR1 and CDR2: SGHRS, YFSETQ. CDR3 DNA sequence: TGCGCCAGCAGCTCCAGACTAGCGGGAGGGAGCTCCTACAATGAGCAGTTCTTC. Encoded protein: CASSSRLAGGSSYNEQFF.

CDR3 in DNA: TGTGCCTGGAGTGTAATCAGCGGGAGGGCCCACGAGCAGTACTTC. Amino acids: CAWSVISGRAHEQYF. The rearrangement links TRBV30 to TRBJ2-7; 10 bases fit TRBD2. The CDR3 length is 15 residues. CDR1 is GTSNPN and CDR2 is SVGIG in the germline V gene (reference sequence). V was pared by 0 bases and J by 5 bases, with 7 bases of the junction left unmatched.

The chain has TRBV10-3 and TRBJ1-1; 10 bases align to TRBD1. Germline-derived CDR1 and CDR2 are ENHRY and SYGVKD. The CDR3 has 16 amino acids. Germline trimming cut 6 bases from V and 5 bases from J; bases unmatched to any gene: 12. The DNA of the CDR3 is TGTGCCATCAGGACTAGGGACAGGGGCTTTTGGACTGAAGCTTTCTTT. Protein sequence: CAIRTRDRGFWTEAFF.

V is TRBV6-6 and J is TRBJ1-3; D unresolved. This CDR3 contains 14 residues. V shed 2 bases and J shed 0 bases, with 5 bases lying between them. Germline CDR1 is MNHNY and CDR2 is SVGAGI (reference sequence). The CDR3 loop reads CASSYDNSGNTIYF. As DNA, the CDR3 is TGTGCCAGCAGTTACGACAACTCTGGAAACACCATATATTTT.

CDR3 DNA: TGCAGCGTTGAGGGAGCGGGAGTGGGATACGAGCAGTACTTC. It translates to CSVEGAGVGYEQYF. The chain links TRBV29-1 to TRBJ2-7, with 8 bases that match TRBD2. Germline V CDR1 and CDR2: SQVTM, ANQGSEA. Unmatched junction bases numbered 8, after V lost 3 bases and J lost 4 bases. This CDR3 is built from 14 residues.

Here the CDR3 reads CASRKSGTHYEQYF. The CDR3 bases are TGTGCCAGCAGGAAATCCGGGACTCACTACGAGCAGTACTTC. This chain links TRBV28 with TRBJ2-7; D perhaps matches TRBD2 (6 bases). Trimming removed 6 bases from V and 3 bases from J, with 15 bases in between. This CDR3 is built from 14 residues. Per the germline V gene, CDR1 is MDHEN and CDR2 is SYDVKM.

This clone has only one observation. This chain connects TRBV18 to TRBJ1-1; D is possibly TRBD1 (5 bases). The germline gives CDR1 KGHSH, CDR2 LQKENI. Trimming removed 1 base from V and 3 bases from J, with 15 bases in between. This CDR3 is 16 amino acids long. The CDR3 reads CASSPLSQGLDTEAFF. Written as DNA, the CDR3 is TGTGCCAGCTCACCACTTAGTCAGGGTCTGGACACTGAAGCTTTCTTT.

The chain combines TRBV6-6 with TRBJ2-1; D is perhaps TRBD2 (6 bases). The germline CDR1 and CDR2 sequences are MNHNY and SVGAGI (reference sequence). The CDR3 covers 16 residues. Trimming shortened V by 7 bases and J by 1 base, and 17 bases separated the two germline ends. DNA for the CDR3: TGTGCCAGCACCGCGGGGCGGGAAAGGTCCTACAATGAGCAGTTCTTC. Translation gives CASTAGRERSYNEQFF.

The chain uses TRBV5-4 and TRBJ2-1; 8 bases line up with TRBD2. This CDR3 has 16 amino acids. Germline V gene lookup returns CDR1 SGHNT and CDR2 YYREEE (reference sequence). Unmatched junction bases numbered 14, after V lost 4 bases and J lost 8 bases. The CDR3 region has the DNA TGTGCCAGCAGCCCCGCCGGGACTAGTTTGATAGATGAGCAGTTCTTC. Its translation: CASSPAGTSLIDEQFF.

The genes are TRBV4-3 and TRBJ1-2; possibly TRBD1 for D (5 bases). V was cut by 0 bases and J by 4 bases, with 9 bases left in between. Germline V gives CDR1 LGHNA, CDR2 YSLEER. The CDR3 runs to 14 residues. The chain's CDR3 is CASSQDRVGYGYTF. The CDR3 DNA reads TGCGCCAGCAGCCAAGACAGGGTGGGCTATGGCTACACCTTC.

V and J are TRBV18 and TRBJ1-5; TRBD1 might be the D (6 bases). V dropped 3 bases and J dropped 4 bases, with 13 bases sitting between them. The germline CDR1 and CDR2 sequences are KGHSH and LQKENI. The CDR3 is made up of 15 amino acids. The CDR3 coding sequence is TGTGCCAGCTCACCGGGACATGGGGGGAATCAGCCCCAGCATTTT. This sequence encodes CASSPGHGGNQPQHF. The full variable domain, with the rest looked up from reference TRBV18 and TRBJ1-5, is NAGVMQNPRHLVRRRGQEARLRCSPMKGHSHVYWYRQLPEEGLKFMVYLQKENIIDESGMPKERFSAEFPKEGPSILRIQQVVRGDSAAYFCASSPGHGGNQPQHFGDGTRLSIL.

The V call is TRBV5-6, the J call TRBJ1-2, with 10 bases fitting TRBD1. The CDR3 is 16 residues long. Looked up from germline, CDR1 is SGHDT and CDR2 is YYEEEE. V shed 4 bases, J shed 4 bases, and the junction held 10 bases outside the gene matches. The CDR3 region has the DNA TGTGCCAGCAGCCCAGGGACAGGGGATTCTTCCTATGGCTACACCTTC. It translates to CASSPGTGDSSYGYTF.

This clone was seen a few times. J is TRBJ1-2 and V is TRBV20-1; weak D call: TRBD1 (5 bases). V was clipped by 3 bases and J by 5 bases, with 7 bases between them. Germline V gene data show CDR1 as DFQATT and CDR2 as SNEGSKA (reference sequence). The CDR3 runs 11 residues. The chain's CDR3 is CSASDRYGYTF. The CDR3 region has the DNA TGCAGTGCTAGCGACAGATATGGCTACACCTTC.

V is TRBV5-6 and J is TRBJ2-3; 10 positions agree with TRBD2. CDR1 SGHDT and CDR2 YYEEEE come from the germline V gene. The V and J ends lost 4 bases and 4 bases, in that order; junction bases with no gene match: 12. The CDR3 contains 17 residues. CDR3 DNA sequence: TGTGCCAGCAGCCTATTAGCGGGAGGTAGGTGGGCAGATACGCAGTATTTT. It specifies CASSLLAGGRWADTQYF.

V gene TRBV11-2 combines with J gene TRBJ1-2, with D perhaps TRBD1 (5 bases). CDR1 is SGHAT and CDR2 is FQNNGV in the germline V gene. There are 15 residues in the CDR3. V lost 2 bases to trimming and J lost 5 bases, with 15 bases between them. The CDR3 sequence: CASSLLIGEGYGYTF. The CDR3 DNA reads TGTGCCAGCAGCTTACTTATAGGGGAGGGTTATGGCTACACCTTC.

V gene TRBV29-1 combines with J gene TRBJ1-1; weak D call: TRBD1 (5 bases). CDR1 is SQVTM and CDR2 is ANQGSEA in the germline V gene. The length of the CDR3 is 12 residues. V was clipped by 2 bases and J by 7 bases, with 11 bases between them. DNA for the CDR3: TGCAGCGTTGAAAGGGGAGACAGTGAAGCTTTCTTT. This translates into CSVERGDSEAFF.